This T cell receptor (beta chain) was recorded in a study of response to subunit inactivated influenza vaccine. Study outcomes and limitations: After each seasonal influenza vaccination, few new T cells are recruited, the authors suggested.

The sample holds a few counts of this clonotype. The antigen is not known. Using its own MiXCR run on the RT-PCR reads, TCRdb lists one record per CDR3 protein. The table records roughly 180,000 distinct CDR3 sequences, roughly 8.7% of them present only once. Sequences were derived from non-naive T cells sorted from PBMCs, sampled on the day of vaccination. This TCR was recovered from a man aged 45-60 years who received an inactivated influenza vaccine.

Here the CDR3 DNA reads TGTGCCAGCAGTTACCTAATGAACACTGAAGCTTTCTTT. It is translated as CASSYLMNTEAFF. V and J are TRBV27 and TRBJ1-1; no clear D. The V gene's germline CDR1 is MNHEY and CDR2 SMNVEV (reference sequence). V gave up 4 bases and J gave up 0 bases, with 6 bases separating them. The CDR3 runs 13 residues.